This TCR beta chain was recorded in a study of blood T cell repertoires in COVID-19. Sequencing used immunoSEQ multiplex PCR; TCRdb keeps in-frame clones, though not all of them. Of roughly 120,000 clones detected, around 78% appear once; the ten largest clones hold roughly 2.1%. Sample: peripheral blood. The clonotype comes from a man aged 65-85 years with acute or convalescent COVID-19.

The CDR3 DNA reads TGTGCCAGCAGCTATACAGGAGAACAGCCCCAGCATTTT. This encodes CASSYTGEQPQHF. V usage is TRBV5-5 and J usage is TRBJ1-5; maybe TRBD1 (5 bases). Trimming removed 3 bases from V and 7 bases from J, with 11 bases in between. This CDR3 has 13 residues. CDR1 and CDR2 (germline): SGHKS, YYEKEE (reference sequence).